Below, 3 T cell receptor beta chains from the same sample are listed, as sequenced in a study of T cell repertoires in ileal Crohn's disease. Some clones are missing from TCRdb's copy, which holds only in-frame ones; the method was immunoSEQ multiplex PCR. The sample shows roughly 30,000 clones, roughly 78% of them seen only once. Sequenced: ileal tissue. The receptors come from an adult with Crohn's disease.

The rearrangement uses TRBV18 and TRBJ2-2, with unresolved D. Trimming stripped 4 bases from V and 4 bases from J, with 13 bases between. The CDR3 runs to 15 residues. Germline V gene lookup returns CDR1 KGHSH and CDR2 LQKENI. CDR3 amino acids: CASSRVLEITGELFF. CDR3 DNA sequence: TGTGCCAGCTCACGTGTATTGGAGATCACCGGGGAGCTGTTTTTT.

The CDR3 coding sequence is TGTGCCAGTGGTACTGGTTACAATGAGCAGTTCTTC. Its translation: CASGTGYNEQFF. The chain has TRBV2 and TRBJ2-1, with D unresolved. Trimming removed 9 bases from V and 4 bases from J, with 10 bases in between. The germline V gene has CDR1 SNHLY and CDR2 FYNNEI. The CDR3 loop spans 12 amino acids.

In regard to this clone: At one of its ends the junction is not consistent with the germline gene, which may arise from a read error. The rearrangement joins TRBV18 to TRBJ2-1; 9 bases fit TRBD2. This CDR3 comprises 15 residues. Germline CDR1 is KGHSH and CDR2 is LQKENI. Written as DNA, the CDR3 is TGTGCCAGCTCACGACTAGCGGACGCCTACAATGGGCAGTTCTTC. The encoded protein is CASSRLADAYNGQFF.